This paragraph reports one T cell receptor (beta chain). The antigen remains undetermined. The trim removed 4 bases at V and 4 bases at J, leaving 6 bases unmatched. CDR1 SGHAT and CDR2 FQNNGV come from the germline V gene. This CDR3 has 16 residues. 60 Vbeta and 13 Jbeta primers were used in PCR. Profiled with immunoSEQ multiplex PCR; TCRdb holds only in-frame clones, not every one. Counted here are 130,000 to 150,000 clones, 70% to 85% occurring once; the ten biggest clones make up 9.7%. The data stem from a study of cytomegalovirus exposure and HLA in healthy donors. Study-wide points: In an earlier analysis, about 87% or about 30%: the productive usage of most TCR beta V segments. Some V segments, including TRBV6-2 and TRBV6-3, were excluded as indistinguishable.

V usage is TRBV11-2 and J usage is TRBJ2-6; 8 bases map to TRBD1. The TCR sequence derives from a woman between 55 and 75 years old in good health and CMV-seropositive. Sequencing was performed on PBMCs. The CDR3 here is CASSSHRGDGANVLTF. The CDR3 region has the DNA TGTGCCAGCAGCTCCCACAGGGGGGACGGGGCCAACGTCCTGACTTTC.